The 5 T cell receptor beta chains presented below share a single source sample, sequenced in a study of OX40 agonist ivuxolimab in advanced cancers. TCRdb keeps only in-frame clones here, not all; method: immunoSEQ multiplex PCR. There are around 98,000 clones in the sample; about 83% occur only once, and 0.5% to 0.55% lies in the top ten. Sequenced here: CD4+ or CD8+ T cells sorted from blood, sampled in a trial of the OX40 agonist ivuxolimab. The receptors shown here come from an adult with an advanced solid tumor such as melanoma, head and neck, liver or kidney cancer.

The chain couples TRBV7-2 to TRBJ1-3; D not resolved. V was clipped by 1 base and J by 8 bases, with 6 bases between them. The CDR3 loop spans 12 amino acids. The germline V gene encodes CDR1 SGHTA and CDR2 FQGNSA. The CDR3: CASSLVTDTIYF. Written as DNA, the CDR3 is TGTGCCAGCAGCTTAGTTACGGACACCATATATTTT.

The rearrangement uses TRBV10-3 and TRBJ2-3; D tentatively fits TRBD1 or TRBD2 (7 bases each). The ends were cut back, 8 bases at V and 6 bases at J, with 21 bases in the middle. Germline V CDR1 and CDR2: ENHRY, SYGVKD. This CDR3 is 15 amino acids long. For the CDR3, the DNA is TGTGCCATCGCCCAGAGGTCAGGGGGGGATGATACGCAGTATTTT. Protein: CAIAQRSGGDDTQYF.

The V call is TRBV27, the J call TRBJ1-5; no clear D. Germline V gives CDR1 MNHEY, CDR2 SMNVEV (reference sequence). V was trimmed by 3 bases and J by 6 bases, leaving 15 bases between them. The CDR3 has 15 residues. Here the CDR3 reads CASSLNSGGSQPQHF. CDR3 nucleotide sequence: TGTGCCAGCAGTTTGAACAGCGGAGGGAGTCAGCCCCAGCATTTT.

V is TRBV2 and J is TRBJ2-2; the match to TRBD2 covers 8 bases. The CDR3 totals 15 residues. Germline V gene sequence: CDR1 SNHLY, CDR2 FYNNEI. V lost 3 bases to trimming and J lost 6 bases; unmatched junction nucleotides: 6. CDR3 region: CASSEGAGGPGELFF. DNA for the CDR3: TGTGCCAGCAGTGAGGGGGCGGGGGGACCCGGGGAGCTGTTTTTT.

The chain joins TRBV7-8 to TRBJ2-7; perhaps TRBD1 as D (5 bases). Germline lookup yields CDR1 SGHVS and CDR2 FQNEAQ. The ends were cut back, 1 base at V and 4 bases at J, with 14 bases in the middle. The CDR3 contains 15 residues. The CDR3 protein is CASSLDLRTTYEQYF. The DNA of the CDR3 is TGTGCCAGCAGCTTAGATCTCCGGACAACTTACGAGCAGTACTTC.